A selection of T cell receptor beta chains follows, all from one sample in a study of blood T cell repertoires in COVID-19. The data were produced by immunoSEQ multiplex PCR, yet TCRdb's version contains in-frame clones alone and is incomplete. The data show under 400,000 clones, around nine tenths seen once. The sequenced sample consisted of peripheral blood. The receptors stem from a woman in her fifties or sixties with COVID-19, enrolled during active disease. Both conserved end residues are part of each CDR3. The order of the fields is clone size, V gene, J gene, CDR3 protein. Size is stated for part of the rows, as once, few or many counts, or as a class when the clone is expanded.

few	TRBV12-3/TRBV12-4	TRBJ2-5	CASTPLRGETQYF
.	TRBV5-1	TRBJ1-6	CASSLEGGDSPLHF
.	TRBV14	TRBJ1-1	CASSQPGHRNTEAFF
.	TRBV2	TRBJ2-2	CASSDPGGYTGELFF
once	TRBV18	TRBJ1-1	CASSPDVGRNTEAFF
.	TRBV6-5	TRBJ1-1	CASRPQRNTEAFF
.	TRBV7-3	TRBJ2-3	CASSLQDPDTQYF
.	TRBV12-3/TRBV12-4	TRBJ1-6	CASREYRNSPLHF
once	TRBV28	TRBJ1-2	CASSRDSYGYTF
.	TRBV5-6	TRBJ1-1	CASSRYPMNTEAFF
.	TRBV7-8	TRBJ2-7	CASSLGQGAAGRNEQYF
.	TRBV23-1	TRBJ1-5	CASSQPRGRNQPQHF
.	TRBV7-9	TRBJ1-5	CASSLEGTVSNQPQHF
.	TRBV6-5	TRBJ2-3	CATRFSTDTQYF
.	TRBV24-1	TRBJ2-3	CATSRGAGFSTDTQYF
.	TRBV27	TRBJ1-2	CASSLRYRVPYGYTF
.	TRBV18	TRBJ1-3	CASSSRGAPNTIYF
.	TRBV18	TRBJ1-2	CASSLQTGLANYGYTF
.	TRBV18	TRBJ1-3	CASSPPLKEDQGAGNTIYF
once	TRBV19	TRBJ1-1	CASIGQGQGNTEAFF
.	TRBV12-3/TRBV12-4	TRBJ1-3	CASSTGTGNTIYF
once	TRBV19	TRBJ1-1	CASSPRGSEAFF
once	TRBV5-1	TRBJ2-7	CASSFGQGAAYEQYF
.	TRBV3-1/TRBV3-2	TRBJ1-4	CASSQVGGGSNEKLFF
.	TRBV5-1	TRBJ2-2	CASSLDGGAAGELFF
.	TRBV4-1	TRBJ2-5	CASSQDFRGGQETQYF
.	TRBV6-6	TRBJ1-1	CASRMGQEAFF
.	TRBV7-9	TRBJ2-1	CAATGEGGYNEQFF
.	TRBV4-1	TRBJ2-3	CASSPREGGLRGFSTDTQYF
.	TRBV18	TRBJ1-5	CASSPLGAGNQPQHF
few	TRBV27	TRBJ1-1	CASSRGTGVANTEAFF
.	TRBV5-1	TRBJ1-1	CASSLLQAGPMNTEAFF
.	TRBV4-1	TRBJ2-1	CASSHDSAAGGHSYEQFF
.	TRBV5-1	TRBJ1-2	CASSLTTDYGYTF
.	TRBV5-4	TRBJ1-1	CASSSKGLGTEAFF